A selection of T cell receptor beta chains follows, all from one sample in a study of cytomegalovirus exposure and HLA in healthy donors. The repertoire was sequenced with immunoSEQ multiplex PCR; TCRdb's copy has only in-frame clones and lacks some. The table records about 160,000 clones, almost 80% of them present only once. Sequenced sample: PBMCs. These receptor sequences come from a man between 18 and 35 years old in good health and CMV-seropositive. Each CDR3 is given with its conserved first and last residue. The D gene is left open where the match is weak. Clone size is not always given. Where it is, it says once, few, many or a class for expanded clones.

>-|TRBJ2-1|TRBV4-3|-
TGCGCCAGCAGCCACGCCGGAGGACAGTACAATGAGCAGTTCTTC
CASSHAGGQYNEQFF
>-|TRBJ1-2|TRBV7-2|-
TGTGCCAGCAGCTATACATACCCGACAGCACCTGGGGGCTACACCTTC
CASSYTYPTAPGGYTF
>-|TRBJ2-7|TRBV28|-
TGTGCCAGCAGAGGAGGACTCTCCTACGAGCAGTACTTC
CASRGGLSYEQYF
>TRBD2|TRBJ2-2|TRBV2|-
TGTGCCAGCAAACACGGGGGGGCCCCCGTCGGGGAGCTGTTTTTT
CASKHGGAPVGELFF
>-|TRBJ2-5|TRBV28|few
TGTGCCAGCAGCTCCCCCCCGACAGCACAAGAGACCCAGTACTTC
CASSSPPTAQETQYF
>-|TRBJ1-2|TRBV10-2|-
TGCGCCAGCCTCGGTCGCAGGGACTATGGCTACACCTTC
CASLGRRDYGYTF
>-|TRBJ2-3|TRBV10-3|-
TGTGCCATCAGTGAGAGCCCAGTGAGGGCAGATACGCAGTATTTT
CAISESPVRADTQYF
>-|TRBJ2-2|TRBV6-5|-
TGTGCCAGCAGGGACTCCCCGACCGGGGAGCTGTTTTTT
CASRDSPTGELFF
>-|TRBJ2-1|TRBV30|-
TGTGCCTGGAGTTACTCGCGGGTAACCTACAATGAGCAGTTCTTC
CAWSYSRVTYNEQFF
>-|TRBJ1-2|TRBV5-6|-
TGTGCCAGCAGCTTGTCCGGACTTGGCTACACCTTC
CASSLSGLGYTF
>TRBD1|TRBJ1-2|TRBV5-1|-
TGCGCCAGCAGCTTGGGGGACAGTTCCTACACCTTC
CASSLGDSSYTF
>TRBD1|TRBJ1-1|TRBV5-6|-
TGTGCCAGCAGCTCCGGACAGGGCTTAACCATGAACACTGAAGCTTTCTTT
CASSSGQGLTMNTEAFF
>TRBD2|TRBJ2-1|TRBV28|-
TGTGCCAGCAGTGGGGCGAGACTAGCGGATCGGAATGAGCAGTTCTTC
CASSGARLADRNEQFF
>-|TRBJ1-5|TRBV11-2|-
TGTGCCAGCAGCTTAGGAATAGGGGCGAGGCAGCCCCAGCATTTT
CASSLGIGARQPQHF
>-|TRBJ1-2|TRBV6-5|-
TGTGCCAGCAGCTATGGGGCCCTCTATGGCTACACCTTC
CASSYGALYGYTF
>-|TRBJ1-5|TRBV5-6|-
TGTGCCAGCAGCTTGGCCGGGGATCAGCCCCAGCATTTT
CASSLAGDQPQHF
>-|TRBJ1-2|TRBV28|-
TGTGCCAGCAGTTTTGGTGACTCTCAGGGTCTGCACTATGGCTACACCTTC
CASSFGDSQGLHYGYTF
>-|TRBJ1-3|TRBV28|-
TGTGCCAGCAGAGTTACAGGAACGCCAGGTGGAAACACCATATATTTT
CASRVTGTPGGNTIYF
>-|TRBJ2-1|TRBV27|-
TGTGCCAGCAGTTTAACCGGGGGCTCCTACAATGAGCAGTTCTTC
CASSLTGGSYNEQFF
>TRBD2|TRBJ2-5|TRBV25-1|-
TGTGCCAGCAGTCCGACTAGCGGGGTCGGGGAGACCCAGTACTTC
CASSPTSGVGETQYF
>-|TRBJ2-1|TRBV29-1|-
TGCAGCGTTGGGCAGGGCTATGATGAGCAGTTCTTC
CSVGQGYDEQFF
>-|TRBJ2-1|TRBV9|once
TGTGCCAGCAGCGCACATCCGGGGGAGCAGTTCTTC
CASSAHPGEQFF
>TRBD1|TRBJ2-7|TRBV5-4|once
TGTGCCAGCAACGCAGGGGGCCACGAGCAGTACTTC
CASNAGGHEQYF
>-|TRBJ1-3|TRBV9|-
TGTGCCAGCAGGGGAGGGGGAAACACCATATATTTT
CASRGGGNTIYF
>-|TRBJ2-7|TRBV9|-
TGTGCCAGCAGCGTGATGGAGAGGACAGCTTTGGGAATCGAGCAGTACTTC
CASSVMERTALGIEQYF
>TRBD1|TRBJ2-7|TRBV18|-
TGTGCCAGCTCATCACTCGGGACAGGACTCTGGGAGCAGTACTTC
CASSSLGTGLWEQYF
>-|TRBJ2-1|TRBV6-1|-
TGTGCCAGCAGTGATGGCCCACCCGATGAGCAGTTCTTC
CASSDGPPDEQFF
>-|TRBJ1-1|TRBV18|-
TGTGCCAGCTCACCACCGAGCGGCGAGATAGCTTTCTTT
CASSPPSGEIAFF
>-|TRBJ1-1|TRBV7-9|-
TGTGCCAGCAGCCTAATCGACAGTCGTGACACTGAAGCTTTCTTT
CASSLIDSRDTEAFF
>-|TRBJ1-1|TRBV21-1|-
TGTGCCAGCATCCTATCGAGGAGGGGGCGGGCTGAAGCTTTCTTT
CASILSRRGRAEAFF
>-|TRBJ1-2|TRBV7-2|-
TGTGCCAGCAGCTTAACCAACACAGGGATTCCCTATGGCTACACCTTC
CASSLTNTGIPYGYTF